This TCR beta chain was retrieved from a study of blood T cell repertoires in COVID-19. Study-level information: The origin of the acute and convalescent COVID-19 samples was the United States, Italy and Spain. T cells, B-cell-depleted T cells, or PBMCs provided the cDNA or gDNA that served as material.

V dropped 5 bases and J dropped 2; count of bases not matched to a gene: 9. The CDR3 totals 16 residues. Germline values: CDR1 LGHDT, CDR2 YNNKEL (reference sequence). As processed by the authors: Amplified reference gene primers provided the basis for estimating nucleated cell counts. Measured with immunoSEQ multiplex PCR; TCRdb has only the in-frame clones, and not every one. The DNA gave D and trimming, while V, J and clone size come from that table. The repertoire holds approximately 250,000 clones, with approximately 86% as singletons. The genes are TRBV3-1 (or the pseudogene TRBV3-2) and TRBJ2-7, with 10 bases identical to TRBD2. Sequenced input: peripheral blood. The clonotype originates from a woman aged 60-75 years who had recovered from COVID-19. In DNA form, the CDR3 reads TGTGCCAGCAGCAGAAGGGTACTAGCGGGACCCTACGAGCAGTACTTC. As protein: CASSRRVLAGPYEQYF.